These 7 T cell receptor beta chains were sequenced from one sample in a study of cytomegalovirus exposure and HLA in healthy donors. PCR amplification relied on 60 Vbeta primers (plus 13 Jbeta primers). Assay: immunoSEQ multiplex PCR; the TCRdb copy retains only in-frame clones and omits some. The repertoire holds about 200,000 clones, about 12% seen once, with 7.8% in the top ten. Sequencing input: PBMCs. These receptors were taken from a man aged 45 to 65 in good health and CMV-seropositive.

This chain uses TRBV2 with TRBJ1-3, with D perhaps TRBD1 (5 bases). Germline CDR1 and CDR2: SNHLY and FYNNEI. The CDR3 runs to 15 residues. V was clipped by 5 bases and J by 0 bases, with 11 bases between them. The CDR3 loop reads CASSTTGVSGNTIYF. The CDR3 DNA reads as TGTGCCAGCAGTACCACAGGAGTCTCTGGAAACACCATATATTTT.

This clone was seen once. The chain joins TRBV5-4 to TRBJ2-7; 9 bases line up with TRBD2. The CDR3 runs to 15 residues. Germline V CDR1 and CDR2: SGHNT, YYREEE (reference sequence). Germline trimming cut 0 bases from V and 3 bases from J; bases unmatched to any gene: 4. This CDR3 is CASSLVRGGFYEQYF. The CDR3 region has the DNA TGTGCCAGCAGCTTGGTGCGGGGGGGATTCTACGAGCAGTACTTC.

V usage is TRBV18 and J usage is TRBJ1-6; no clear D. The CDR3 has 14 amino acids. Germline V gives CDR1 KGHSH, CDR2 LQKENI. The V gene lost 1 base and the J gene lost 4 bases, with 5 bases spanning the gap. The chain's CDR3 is CASSPQRYNSPLHF. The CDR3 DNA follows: TGTGCCAGCTCACCACAGAGATATAATTCACCCCTCCACTTT.

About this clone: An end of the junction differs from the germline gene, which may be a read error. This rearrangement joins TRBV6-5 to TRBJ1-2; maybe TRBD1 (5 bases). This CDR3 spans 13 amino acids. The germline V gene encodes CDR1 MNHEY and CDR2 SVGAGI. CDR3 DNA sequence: TGTGCCAGCAGTTTCGGGACGGACTACGGCTACACCTTC. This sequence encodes CASSFGTDYGYTF.

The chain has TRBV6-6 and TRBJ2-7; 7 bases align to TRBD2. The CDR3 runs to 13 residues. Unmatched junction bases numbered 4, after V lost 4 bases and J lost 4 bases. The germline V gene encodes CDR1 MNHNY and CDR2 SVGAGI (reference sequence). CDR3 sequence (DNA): TGTGCCAGCAGTTTTGGGGGGGTTTACGAGCAGTACTTC. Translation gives CASSFGGVYEQYF.

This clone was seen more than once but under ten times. CDR3 nucleotides: TGTGCCAGCTCAAAAGGACAGGGTTTTGAAAAACTGTTTTTT. This codes for CASSKGQGFEKLFF. The chain joins TRBV18 to TRBJ1-4; 8 positions match TRBD1. V was clipped by 5 bases and J by 7 bases; unmatched bases: 6. Germline V gives CDR1 KGHSH, CDR2 LQKENI. This CDR3 has 14 residues. The full variable domain, rest sourced from reference TRBV18 and TRBJ1-4, is NAGVMQNPRHLVRRRGQEARLRCSPMKGHSHVYWYRQLPEEGLKFMVYLQKENIIDESGMPKERFSAEFPKEGPSILRIQQVVRGDSAAYFCASSKGQGFEKLFFGSGTQLSVL.

The CDR3 DNA sequence: TGTGCCAGCTCACCCCGGGATTCTTCGGAAGGGTACGAGCAGTACTTC. It is translated as CASSPRDSSEGYEQYF. This sequence joins TRBV18 and TRBJ2-7; D may be TRBD2 (5 bases). V dropped 3 bases and J dropped 4 bases, with 19 bases sitting between them. Germline V gene lookup returns CDR1 KGHSH and CDR2 LQKENI. The CDR3 is 16 amino acids.